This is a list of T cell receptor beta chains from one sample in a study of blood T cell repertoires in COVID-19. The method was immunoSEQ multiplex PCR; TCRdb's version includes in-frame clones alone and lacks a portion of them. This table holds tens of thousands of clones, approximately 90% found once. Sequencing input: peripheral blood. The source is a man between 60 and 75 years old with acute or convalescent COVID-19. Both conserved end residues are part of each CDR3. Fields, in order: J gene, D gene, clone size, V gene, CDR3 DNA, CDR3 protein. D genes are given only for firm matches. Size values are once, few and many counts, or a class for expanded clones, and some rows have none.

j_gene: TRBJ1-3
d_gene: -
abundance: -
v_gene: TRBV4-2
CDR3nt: TGTGCCAGCAGCCAGATGCCCGCGGGGGGCTCTGGAAACACCATATATTTT
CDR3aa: CASSQMPAGGSGNTIYF

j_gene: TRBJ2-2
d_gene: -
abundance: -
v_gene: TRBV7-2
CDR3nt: TGTGCCAGCAGCTTAGCAATTGGTGGAGCGGGCGGGGAGCTGTTTTTT
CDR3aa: CASSLAIGGAGGELFF

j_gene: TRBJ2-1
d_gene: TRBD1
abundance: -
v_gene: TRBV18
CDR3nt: TGTGCCAGCTCAAGGGACAGGGGAGGCTACAATGAGCAGTTCTTC
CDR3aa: CASSRDRGGYNEQFF

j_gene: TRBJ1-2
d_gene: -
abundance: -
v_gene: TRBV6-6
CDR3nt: TGTGCCACCGATCTCCGGGGGTCCCATGGCTACACCTTC
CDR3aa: CATDLRGSHGYTF

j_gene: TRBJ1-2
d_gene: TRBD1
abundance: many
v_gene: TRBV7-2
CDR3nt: TGTGCCAGCAGCCCGCGACGGGACAGCTATGGCTACACCTTC
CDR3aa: CASSPRRDSYGYTF

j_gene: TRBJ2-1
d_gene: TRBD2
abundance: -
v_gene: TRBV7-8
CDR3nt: TGTGCCAGCAGAACCCTAGCGGGAGAAACCCACAATGAGCAGTTCTTC
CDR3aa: CASRTLAGETHNEQFF

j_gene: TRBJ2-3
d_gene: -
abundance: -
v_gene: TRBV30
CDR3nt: TGTGCCTGGAGTGTCGGGGGAGGCACAGATACGCAGTATTTT
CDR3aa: CAWSVGGGTDTQYF

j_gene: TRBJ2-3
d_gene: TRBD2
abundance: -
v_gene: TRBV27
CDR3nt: TGTGCCAGCAGTTTTGGCGGGAGGGCCCAGGGTACGCAGTATTTT
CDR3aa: CASSFGGRAQGTQYF

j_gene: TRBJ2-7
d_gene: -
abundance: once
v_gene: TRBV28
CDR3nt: TGTGCCAGCAGCCTAGGGGGGGGAGGCAAGTACGAGCAGTACTTC
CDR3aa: CASSLGGGGKYEQYF

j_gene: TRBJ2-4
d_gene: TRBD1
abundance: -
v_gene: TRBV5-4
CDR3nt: TGTGCCAGCAGCGGGACACCGGGACAGGGGGCCAAAAACATTCAGTACTTC
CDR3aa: CASSGTPGQGAKNIQYF

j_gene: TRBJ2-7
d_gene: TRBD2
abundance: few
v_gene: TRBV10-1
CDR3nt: TGCGCCAGCAGGAGGACTAGCGGGAGCATCAGAGTGTACGAGCAGTACTTC
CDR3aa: CASRRTSGSIRVYEQYF

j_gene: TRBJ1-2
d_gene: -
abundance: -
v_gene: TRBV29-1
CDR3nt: TGCAGCGTTGAATCCCGGGGGGGGCCGAGCGGCTACACCTTC
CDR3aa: CSVESRGGPSGYTF

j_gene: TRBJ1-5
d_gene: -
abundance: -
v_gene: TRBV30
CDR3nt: TGTGCCTGGAGTGCGCCCGCTAGCGGGCAGCCCCAGCATTTT
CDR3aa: CAWSAPASGQPQHF

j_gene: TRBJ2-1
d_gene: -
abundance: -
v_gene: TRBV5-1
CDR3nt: TGCGCCAGCAGCCGACCAGGGGCGCTAGCTCGTGGGAATGAGCAGTTCTTC
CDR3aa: CASSRPGALARGNEQFF

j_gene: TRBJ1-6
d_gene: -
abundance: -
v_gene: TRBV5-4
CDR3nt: TGTGCCAGCAGCCTGGAAAACGGGATTTCGAATTCACCCCTCCACTTT
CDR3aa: CASSLENGISNSPLHF

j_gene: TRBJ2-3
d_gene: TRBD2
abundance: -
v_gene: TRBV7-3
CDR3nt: TGTGCCAGCAGCTCTAGCGGGGGCACAGATACGCAGTATTTT
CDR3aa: CASSSSGGTDTQYF

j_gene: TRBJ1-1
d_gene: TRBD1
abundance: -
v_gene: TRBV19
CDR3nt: TGTGCCAGTAGTACCGACAGGGACTCTGGAGCTTTCTTT
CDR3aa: CASSTDRDSGAFF

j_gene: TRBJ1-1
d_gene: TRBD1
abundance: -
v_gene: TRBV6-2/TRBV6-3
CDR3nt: TGTGCCAGCAGTTACGCCCAACGGACAGGGAAGAACACTGAAGCTTTCTTT
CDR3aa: CASSYAQRTGKNTEAFF

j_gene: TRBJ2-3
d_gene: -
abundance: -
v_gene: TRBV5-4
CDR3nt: TGTGCCAGCAGCTCAGGTGCAGACCCTAGCACAGATACGCAGTATTTT
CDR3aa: CASSSGADPSTDTQYF

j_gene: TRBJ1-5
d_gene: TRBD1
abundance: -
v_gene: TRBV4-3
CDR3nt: TGCGCCAGCAGCCAGGGGACAGGGGGTGGTCAGCCCCAGCATTTT
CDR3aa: CASSQGTGGGQPQHF

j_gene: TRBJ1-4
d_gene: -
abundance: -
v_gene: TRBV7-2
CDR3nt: TGTGCCAGCAGCTTAGTCCCCCGCCGGGAAAAACTGTTTTTT
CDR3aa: CASSLVPRREKLFF

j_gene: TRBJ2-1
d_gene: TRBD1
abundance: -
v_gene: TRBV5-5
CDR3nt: TGTGCCAGCAGACCCTTTGTAGGACAGGGGGCGGATGAGCAGTTCTTC
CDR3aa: CASRPFVGQGADEQFF

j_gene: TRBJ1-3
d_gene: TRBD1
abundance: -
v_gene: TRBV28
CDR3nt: TGTGCCAGCAGACGACAGGGCAACACCATATATTTT
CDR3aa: CASRRQGNTIYF

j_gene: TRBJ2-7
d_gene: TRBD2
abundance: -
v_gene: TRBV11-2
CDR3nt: TGTGCCAGCAGCTTAGCGGGAGGGCCGGGAGAGCAGTACTTC
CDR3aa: CASSLAGGPGEQYF